This T cell receptor beta chain appears in the sequencing data of a study of shared clonotypes between healthy human individuals. The V gene's germline CDR1 is MNHEY and CDR2 SVGAGI. Trimming cost V 2 bases and J 6 bases, with 9 bases left between them. The CDR3 is made up of 13 amino acids. Libraries were prepared by immunoSEQ multiplex PCR; TCRdb keeps only in-frame clonotypes and omits some of them. The sample holds a few million clones, about 94% seen once. The receptor was isolated from a man between 18 and 29 years old in good health. The chain recombines TRBV6-5 with TRBJ2-3; D gene uncertain. The sequenced sample was naive CD4+ T cells sorted from blood. The subset here: CD45RA+ positively selected. CDR3 amino acids: CASSYDYSDTQYF. DNA of the CDR3: TGTGCCAGCAGTTACGATTATAGTGATACGCAGTATTTT.